This record concerns one T cell receptor (beta chain) sequence. Antigen specificity is unknown. Next came a second PCR, run for roughly 6 to 11 cycles, which used a sample-barcoded 5' primer along with a J-beta primer mix. Every molecule of cDNA carried a tag from a template-switch adaptor with 12 random nucleotides. TCRdb recomputed calls from the 5' RACE reads with MiXCR, one row per CDR3 protein. Of around 870,000 distinct CDR3 sequences listed, 25% to 30% are singletons. Healthy Caucasian individuals from Russia aged about 6 to 90 served as donors. No fewer than 6 million PBMCs went into each sample. Trimming cost V 1 base and J 6 bases; bases outside gene matches: 10. CDR1 is SEHNR and CDR2 is FQNEAQ in the germline V gene (reference sequence). This CDR3 spans 16 amino acids. The data are from a study of blood T cells in healthy people across ages. General observations from the study: Unknown CMV status may confound age-related changes in expanded clones.

The sequence was collected from a woman of 80 years or more in good health. This chain joins TRBV7-9 and TRBJ2-3; 7 bases agree with TRBD2. The specimen was blood. CDR3 residues: CASSLGAGEVADTQYF. The CDR3 region has the DNA TGTGCCAGCAGCTTAGGGGCGGGAGAGGTGGCTGATACGCAGTATTTT.